Listed here are 10 T cell receptor beta chains from one sample, sequenced in a study of T cell responses to AZD1222 COVID-19 vaccine. Profiled with immunoSEQ multiplex PCR; TCRdb holds only in-frame clones, not every one. The repertoire holds 110,000 to 150,000 clones, with 85% to 95% as singletons. This sample comprised peripheral blood, obtained on day 0 of MenACWY control vaccination. These receptors all stem from an adult in good health.

The chain combines TRBV6-6 with TRBJ1-1; no definite D call. CDR1 MNHNY and CDR2 SVGAGI come from the germline V gene (reference sequence). Trimming pared 7 bases from V and 6 bases from J, leaving 15 bases between. The CDR3 has 13 amino acids. The CDR3 nucleotides read TGTGCCAGCACCTACGCCCCGGACTCTGAAGCTTTCTTT. This codes for CASTYAPDSEAFF.

The CDR3 sequence: CATGDRYGYTF. CDR3 coding DNA: TGTGCCACCGGCGACCGCTATGGCTACACCTTC. The chain combines TRBV5-4 with TRBJ1-2; no reliable D call. Germline-derived CDR1 and CDR2 are SGHNT and YYREEE (reference sequence). The CDR3 covers 11 residues. V was clipped by 9 bases and J by 4 bases, with 10 bases between them.

The CDR3 region is CASSLSRVSEIHYGNTIYF. For the CDR3, the DNA is TGTGCCAGCAGTTTATCACGGGTATCAGAGATCCACTATGGAAACACCATATATTTT. The chain combines TRBV28 with TRBJ1-3; D unclear. V was cut by 1 base and J by 3 bases, with 22 bases left in between. Germline CDR1 and CDR2: MDHEN and SYDVKM. The CDR3 spans 19 residues.

This clone was seen a single time. This chain links TRBV7-2 with TRBJ2-7, with D perhaps TRBD1 or TRBD2 (5 bases each). Germline V lookup: CDR1 SGHTA, CDR2 FQGNSA. Trimming removed 5 bases from V and 2 bases from J, with 19 bases in between. The CDR3 runs 16 residues. The CDR3 DNA follows: TGTGCCAGCAGCCTTAGCTCGCCAGGGACCACCTACGAGCAGTACTTC. Translating gives CASSLSSPGTTYEQYF.

CDR3 sequence (DNA): TGTGCCACCAGGGTAGGGAGGGACACCGGGGAGCTGTTTTTT. Protein product: CATRVGRDTGELFF. The chain joins TRBV15 to TRBJ2-2; 7 positions agree with TRBD2. Per germline, CDR1 LNHNV and CDR2 YYDKDF (reference sequence). There are 14 residues in the CDR3. V shed 6 bases and J 3 bases; nucleotides not matched to a gene: 4. Together with reference TRBV15 and TRBJ2-2, the CDR3 gives the full variable domain: DAMVIQNPRYQVTQFGKPVTLSCSQTLNHNVMYWYQQKSSQAPKLLFHYYDKDFNNEADTPDNFQSRRPNTSFCFLDIRSPGLGDTAMYLCATRVGRDTGELFFGEGSRLTVL.

Note on this clone: The junction does not match germline at one end; this may be a read error. The chain is built from TRBV7-2 and TRBJ2-7; 11 bases align to TRBD2. Germline values: CDR1 SGHTA, CDR2 FQGNSA. The CDR3 spans 15 residues. CDR3 coding DNA: TGTGCCAGCAGCGTAGCGGGAGGGATCTCCTACGAGCAGTACTTC. Protein: CASSVAGGISYEQYF.

This chain links TRBV3-1 (or the pseudogene TRBV3-2) with TRBJ1-3; D gene ambiguous. Germline CDR1 reads LGHDT; CDR2 reads YNNKEL (reference sequence). Trimming cost V 4 bases and J 0 bases, with 4 bases left between them. The CDR3 sequence is 13 residues long. This chain's CDR3 is CASSPNSGNTIYF. CDR3 DNA sequence: TGTGCCAGCAGCCCCAACTCTGGAAACACCATATATTTT.

This clone came up a few times. The chain uses TRBV19 and TRBJ1-2, with D maybe TRBD1 (5 bases). Germline-derived CDR1 and CDR2 are LNHDA and SQIVND (reference sequence). V dropped 6 bases and J dropped 0 bases, with 14 bases sitting between them. This CDR3 comprises 15 residues. CDR3 in amino acids: CASRKLGAANYGYTF. The CDR3 DNA reads TGTGCCAGTAGGAAACTAGGGGCAGCTAACTATGGCTACACCTTC.

This chain joins TRBV10-2 and TRBJ1-2; D gene unclear. CDR1 is WSHSY and CDR2 is SAAADI in the germline V gene. The CDR3 is 13 residues long. Between the trimmed V and J ends, which lost 0 bases and 5 bases, there was a span of 7 bases. CDR3 amino acids: CASSESLGYGYTF. Here the CDR3 DNA reads TGCGCCAGCAGTGAGTCCCTGGGGTATGGCTACACCTTC.

The V call is TRBV7-8, the J call TRBJ1-4, with D possibly being TRBD1 (6 bases). CDR1 and CDR2 from the germline V gene are SGHVS and FQNEAQ. The V end lost 4 bases, the J end lost 2 bases, and 14 bases lay between the germline ends. CDR3 length: 16 amino acids. DNA of the CDR3: TGTGCCAGCAGCTCGGGACACCCTGGGACTAATGAAAAACTGTTTTTT. It specifies CASSSGHPGTNEKLFF. The full variable domain, in which reference TRBV7-8 and TRBJ1-4 provide the parts outside the CDR3, is GAGVSQSPRYKVAKRGQDVALRCDPISGHVSLFWYQQALGQGPEFLTYFQNEAQLDKSGLPSDRFFAERPEGSVSTLKIQRTQQEDSAVYLCASSSGHPGTNEKLFFGSGTQLSVL.